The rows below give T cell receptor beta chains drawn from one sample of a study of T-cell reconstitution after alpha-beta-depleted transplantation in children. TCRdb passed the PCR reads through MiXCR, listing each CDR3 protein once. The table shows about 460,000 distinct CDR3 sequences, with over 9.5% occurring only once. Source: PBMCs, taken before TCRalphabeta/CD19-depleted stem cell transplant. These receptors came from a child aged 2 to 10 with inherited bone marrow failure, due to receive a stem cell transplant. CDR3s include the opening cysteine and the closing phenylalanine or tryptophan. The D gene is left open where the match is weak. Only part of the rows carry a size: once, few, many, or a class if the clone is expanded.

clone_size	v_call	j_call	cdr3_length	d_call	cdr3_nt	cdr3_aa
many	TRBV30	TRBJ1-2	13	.	TGTGCCTGGAGGGACAGAACCTACTATGGCTACACCTTC	CAWRDRTYYGYTF
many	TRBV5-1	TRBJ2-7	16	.	TGCGCCAGCAGCTTGGTAGGAGGGCCGAGACCCTACGAGCAGTACTTC	CASSLVGGPRPYEQYF
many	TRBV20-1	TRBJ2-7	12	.	TGCAGTGCGGGCTGGCCCTCCTACGAGCAGTACTTC	CSAGWPSYEQYF
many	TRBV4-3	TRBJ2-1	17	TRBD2	TGCGCCAGCAGCCCCGGGACTAGCGGGAGGGCCGGGAATGAGCAGTTCTTC	CASSPGTSGRAGNEQFF
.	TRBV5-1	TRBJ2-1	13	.	TGCGCCAGCAGCTTGGATGTTCGCTTGCCGTCGTTCTTC	CASSLDVRLPSFF
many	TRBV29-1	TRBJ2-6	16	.	TGCAGCGTTGGGGGCGGGATAAGCTCTGGGGCCAACGTCCTGACTTTC	CSVGGGISSGANVLTF
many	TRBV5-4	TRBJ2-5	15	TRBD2	TGTGCCAGCAGCTTGGTAGTAGCGGGCCAAGAGACCCAGTACTTC	CASSLVVAGQETQYF
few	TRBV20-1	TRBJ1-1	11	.	TGCAGTGCTAGATTTCAGGGTGAAGCTTTCTTT	CSARFQGEAFF
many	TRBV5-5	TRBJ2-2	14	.	TGTGCCAGCCAGGGGCGGGATACAGGCGGGGAGCTGTTTTTT	CASQGRDTGGELFF
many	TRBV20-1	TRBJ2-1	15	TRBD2	TGCAGTGCTTACCCTAGCGGGAGAAGGGGGGGTGAGCAGTTCTTC	CSAYPSGRRGGEQFF
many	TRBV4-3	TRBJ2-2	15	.	TGCGCCAGCAGCCAAGAAATACTAAACACCGGGGAGCTGTTTTTT	CASSQEILNTGELFF
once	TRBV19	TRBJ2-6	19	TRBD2	TGTGCCAGTAGTACACCCCTAGGGCGGGAGCCTACTGGGGCCAACGTCCTGACTTTC	CASSTPLGREPTGANVLTF
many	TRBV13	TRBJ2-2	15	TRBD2	TGTGCCAGCAGCAATAGCGGGAGGGACACCGGGGAGCTGTTTTTT	CASSNSGRDTGELFF
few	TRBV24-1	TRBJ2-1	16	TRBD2	TGTGCCACCAGTGATTGGACTAGCGGGTTCGGGGATGAGCAGTTCTTC	CATSDWTSGFGDEQFF
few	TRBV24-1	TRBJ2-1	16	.	TGTGCCACCGAGGCCGGGATACCGAGCTCCTACAATGAGCAGTTCTTC	CATEAGIPSSYNEQFF
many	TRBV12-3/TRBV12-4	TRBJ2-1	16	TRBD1	TGTGCCAGCAGTGCACCCGACAGGGTATCCTACAATGAGCAGTTCTTC	CASSAPDRVSYNEQFF
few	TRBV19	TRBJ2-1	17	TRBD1	TGTGCCAGTAGTGTCCCACAGGGGGAAAGGTTTTACAATGAGCAGTTCTTC	CASSVPQGERFYNEQFF
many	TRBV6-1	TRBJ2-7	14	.	TGTGCCAGCAGGGAGGCAGGGGAACCCTACGAGCAGTACTTC	CASREAGEPYEQYF
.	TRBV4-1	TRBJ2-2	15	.	TGCGCCAGCAGCCAAGCGGAGGGGAACACCGGGGAGCTGTTTTTT	CASSQAEGNTGELFF
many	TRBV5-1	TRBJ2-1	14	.	TGCGCCAGCAGCTGGGAGGCGGATTACAATGAGCAGTTCTTC	CASSWEADYNEQFF
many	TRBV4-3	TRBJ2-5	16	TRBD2	TGCGCCAGCAGCCAAGGGGCTAGCGGGAGAACGGAGACCCAGTACTTC	CASSQGASGRTETQYF
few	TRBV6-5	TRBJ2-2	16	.	TGTGCCAGCAGTTACTCCGGGGCCCTCCGCGGCGGGGAGCTGTTTTTT	CASSYSGALRGGELFF
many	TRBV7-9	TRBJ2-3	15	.	TGTGCCAGCAGCAGGGGGGCCGATTTTATAAATACGCAGTATTTT	CASSRGADFINTQYF
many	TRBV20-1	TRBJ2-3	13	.	TGCAGTGCCATCTTCGGGAACACAGATACGCAGTATTTT	CSAIFGNTDTQYF
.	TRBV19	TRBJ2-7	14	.	TGTGCCAGTAGTGCCGGACTGGGGCGCTACGAGCAGTACTTC	CASSAGLGRYEQYF
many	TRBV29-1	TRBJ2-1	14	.	TGCAGCGTTGATTTCGGGAGAGGATACAATGAGCAGTTCTTC	CSVDFGRGYNEQFF
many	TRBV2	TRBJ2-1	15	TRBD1	TGTGCCAGCGGTACTAGGACAGGGGGCAAGTATGAGCAGTTCTTC	CASGTRTGGKYEQFF